Described below is a single T cell receptor beta chain sequence and its context. What it binds is not known. TCRdb independently ran MiXCR on the reads; one entry per CDR3 protein. The data contain some 480,000 distinct CDR3 sequences, about 33% of them seen just once; the ten biggest clones take up under 20%. This sample was taken from a study of T cell repertoires in cytomegalovirus infection. Overall study: Recently identified HLA-C-restricted CMV epitopes were among the peptides used. Public TCR beta signature analysis indicated the presence of both CMV infection and matching HLA type. Notes on the study in general: CMV carriers having the relevant HLA were flagged by cumulative public TCR beta family frequency. In two of eight donors, the top clonotype was HLA-C-restricted CMV-specific.

Trimming left V 0 bases short and J 8 bases short, with 13 bases between. Germline V gene sequence: CDR1 SGHVS, CDR2 FNYEAQ. The CDR3 totals 14 residues. This rearrangement joins TRBV7-6 to TRBJ1-1, with D unresolved. The input for sequencing was cultured PBMCs, taken from culture after CMV antigen stimulation. This receptor was obtained from a human donor in good health (CMV status not recorded). Some clones in this sample may be carry-over from other donors' samples. The DNA of the CDR3 is TGTGCCAGCAGCTTAGCGCCCCACGCCGGGGAAGCTTTCTTT. This translates into CASSLAPHAGEAFF. The variable domain in full, completed from reference TRBV7-6 and TRBJ1-1, reads GAGVSQSPRYKVTKRGQDVALRCDPISGHVSLYWYRQALGQGPEFLTYFNYEAQQDKSGLPNDRFSAERPEGSISTLTIQRTEQRDSAMYRCASSLAPHAGEAFFGQGTRLTVV.